This entry features one TCR beta chain sequence. Its antigen is undetermined. In germline, CDR1 is MNHEY, CDR2 SMNVEV (reference sequence). The CDR3 consists of 14 residues. Trimming cost V 6 bases and J 4 bases; bases outside gene matches: 7. PCR primers comprised 60 Vbeta and 13 Jbeta primers. Clones were read by immunoSEQ multiplex PCR, and TCRdb kept only the in-frame ones, dropping some. The sample carries around 110,000 clones, approximately 80% recorded once. The source of the sample is a study of cytomegalovirus exposure and HLA in healthy donors. General observations from the study: Clonal expansion was found to be greater in HLA-associated TCR beta chains than in equally common others in a later analysis.

The origin of this receptor is a man younger than 45 in good health and CMV-seropositive. The rearrangement joins TRBV27 to TRBJ1-2, with TRBD1 matching 8 bases. The sequenced sample was PBMCs. Here the CDR3 reads CASSTTTGAYGYTF. For the CDR3, the DNA is TGTGCCAGCAGCACAACGACAGGGGCCTATGGCTACACCTTC.